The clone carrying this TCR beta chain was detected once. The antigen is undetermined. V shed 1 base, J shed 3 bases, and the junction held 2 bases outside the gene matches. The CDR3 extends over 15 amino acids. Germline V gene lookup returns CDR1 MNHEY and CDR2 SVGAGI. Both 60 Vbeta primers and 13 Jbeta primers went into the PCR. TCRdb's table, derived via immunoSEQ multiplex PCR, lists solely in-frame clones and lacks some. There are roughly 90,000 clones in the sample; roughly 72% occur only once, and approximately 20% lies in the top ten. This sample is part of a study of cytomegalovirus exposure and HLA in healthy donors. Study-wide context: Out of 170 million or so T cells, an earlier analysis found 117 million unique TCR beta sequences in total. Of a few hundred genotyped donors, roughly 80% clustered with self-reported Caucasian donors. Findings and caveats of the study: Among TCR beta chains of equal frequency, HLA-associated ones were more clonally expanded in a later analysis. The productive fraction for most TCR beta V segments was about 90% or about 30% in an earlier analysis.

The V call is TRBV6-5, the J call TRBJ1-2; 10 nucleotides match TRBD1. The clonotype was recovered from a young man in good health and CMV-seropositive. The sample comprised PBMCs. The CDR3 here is CASSYWTGGDYGYTF. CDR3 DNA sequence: TGTGCCAGCAGTTACTGGACAGGGGGTGACTATGGCTACACCTTC.